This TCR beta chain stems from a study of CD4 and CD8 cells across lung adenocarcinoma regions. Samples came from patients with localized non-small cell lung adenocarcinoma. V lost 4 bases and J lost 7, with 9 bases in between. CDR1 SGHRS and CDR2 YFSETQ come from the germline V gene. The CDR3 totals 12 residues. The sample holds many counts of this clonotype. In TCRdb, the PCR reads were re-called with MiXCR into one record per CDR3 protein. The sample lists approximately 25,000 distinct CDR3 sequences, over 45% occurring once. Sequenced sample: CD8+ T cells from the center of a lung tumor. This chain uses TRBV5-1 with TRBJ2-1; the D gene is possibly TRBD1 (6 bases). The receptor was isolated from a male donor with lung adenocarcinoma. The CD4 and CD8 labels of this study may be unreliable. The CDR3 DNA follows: TGCGCCAGCAGCGCGCAGGGGAATGAGCAGTTCTTC. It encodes CASSAQGNEQFF.